This TCR beta chain stems from a study of PD-L1 blockade in urothelial cancer. Study-level information: From 2014, patients received atezolizumab, given as 1,200 mg intravenously every 3 weeks. The number of prior chemotherapy regimens per patient was 0 to 3. Blood was tested 3 weeks (second dose) and 6 weeks into treatment.

Sequencing was performed with immunoSEQ multiplex PCR; in TCRdb, only in-frame clones are kept and a portion is missing. The table records 130,000 or so clones, approximately 84% of them present only once. The time point: pretreatment peripheral blood. Locally advanced or metastatic urothelial carcinoma affected all patients. This CDR3 contains 16 residues. Trimming shortened V by 0 bases and J by 2 bases, and 12 bases separated the two germline ends. CDR1 is SEHNR, CDR2 FQNEAQ, per germline (reference sequence). The chain is built from TRBV7-9 and TRBJ2-3; tentatively, D is TRBD1 (6 bases). The origin of this receptor is a man between 50 and 59 years old with urothelial cancer. This sample comprised PBMCs, obtained around atezolizumab (anti-PD-L1) treatment. The CDR3 loop reads CASSLAGRGSTDTQYF. CDR3 sequence (DNA): TGTGCCAGCAGCTTAGCAGGCAGGGGATCCACAGATACGCAGTATTTT.